Described below is a single T cell receptor beta chain sequence and its context. The sample is drawn from a study of blood T cell repertoires in COVID-19. V lost 2 bases to trimming and J lost 4 bases, with 6 bases between them. This CDR3 contains 13 residues. Per germline, CDR1 LNHNV and CDR2 YYDKDF (reference sequence). TCRdb's copy holds only in-frame clones and misses some; the assay was immunoSEQ multiplex PCR. The table shows over 400,000 clones, with roughly 88% occurring only once. The sequence derives from a human donor in a cohort sampled during active COVID-19. Sequenced: peripheral blood. The V gene is TRBV15, the J gene TRBJ2-1; D remains unclear. CDR3 in amino acids: CATSRRTYNEQFF. The CDR3 DNA reads TGTGCCACCAGCAGACGAACTTACAATGAGCAGTTCTTC.